One sample yielded the 28 T cell receptor beta chains listed below, sequenced in a study of shared clonotypes between healthy human individuals. Data came from immunoSEQ multiplex PCR; TCRdb stores just in-frame clones and leaves some out. The sample consists of roughly 1.4 million clones, 98% of them appearing once. The source material was naive CD4+ T cells sorted from blood. Subset described: CD45RA+ positively selected. Source of these receptors: a man aged 30 to 39 in good health.

The chain links TRBV19 to TRBJ1-1; D may be TRBD1 (6 bases). The germline V and J ends were trimmed by 3 bases and 11 bases, with 10 bases remaining between them. The V gene's germline CDR1 is LNHDA and CDR2 SQIVND (reference sequence). CDR3 length: 11 amino acids. CDR3 DNA sequence: TGTGCCAGTAGTATGAGGGGGGACGCTTTCTTT. Translation: CASSMRGDAFF.

This clone is a singleton in its sample. The rearrangement uses TRBV7-6 and TRBJ2-2; D not resolved. The CDR3 covers 14 residues. CDR1 and CDR2 (germline): SGHVS, FNYEAQ. Trimming pared 5 bases from V and 7 bases from J, leaving 14 bases between. CDR3 nucleotide sequence: TGTGCCAGCAGCCTGGGCGAGTTTTTCGGGGAGCTGTTTTTT. Translated: CASSLGEFFGELFF.

This clone has a single count. V and J are TRBV7-3 and TRBJ2-7, with D maybe TRBD2 (6 bases). From germline, CDR1 is SGHTA and CDR2 FQGTGA. The CDR3 totals 12 residues. The V end lost 4 bases, the J end lost 6 bases, and 10 bases lay between the germline ends. CDR3 loop: CASSSLGGEQYF. CDR3 nucleotides: TGTGCCAGCAGCTCCCTGGGAGGCGAGCAGTACTTC.

The V call is TRBV5-1, the J call TRBJ2-5; the D is unclear. CDR3 length: 14 residues. V dropped 4 bases and J dropped 3 bases, with 13 bases sitting between them. CDR1 is SGHRS, CDR2 YFSETQ, per germline. This CDR3 reads CASSPRLIKETQYF. The CDR3 region has the DNA TGCGCCAGCAGCCCCCGACTGATAAAAGAGACCCAGTACTTC.

This clone was picked up one time. The chain carries TRBV9 and TRBJ2-7, with D hard to call. The ends were cut back, 0 bases at V and 7 bases at J, with 11 bases in the middle. The V gene's germline CDR1 is SGDLS and CDR2 YYNGEE. The CDR3 is 13 residues long. This chain's CDR3 is CASSVVLLVEQYF. CDR3 bases: TGTGCCAGCAGCGTAGTTCTCCTAGTGGAGCAGTACTTC.

This sequence joins TRBV5-6 and TRBJ2-2; 12 nucleotides align to TRBD2. The CDR3 has 15 amino acids. CDR1 is SGHDT and CDR2 is YYEEEE in the germline V gene. Germline trimming cut 2 bases from V and 6 bases from J; bases unmatched to any gene: 2. CDR3 sequence: CASSFGTSGPGELFF. For the CDR3, the DNA is TGTGCCAGCAGCTTCGGGACTAGCGGGCCCGGGGAGCTGTTTTTT.

The chain joins TRBV5-4 to TRBJ2-7; D call uncertain. V lost 4 bases, J lost 0 bases, and 8 bases lay in between. In germline, CDR1 is SGHNT, CDR2 YYREEE (reference sequence). CDR3 length: 13 amino acids. CDR3 nucleotides: TGTGCCAGCAGCCTTCACCACTCCTACGAGCAGTACTTC. It is translated as CASSLHHSYEQYF. The entire variable domain, with the rest obtained from reference TRBV5-4 and TRBJ2-7, is as follows: ETGVTQSPTHLIKTRGQQVTLRCSSQSGHNTVSWYQQALGQGPQFIFQYYREEENGRGNFPPRFSGLQFPNYSSELNVNALELDDSALYLCASSLHHSYEQYFGPGTRLTVT.

The gene calls are TRBV11-2 and TRBJ2-4; possibly TRBD1 for D (6 bases). Germline values: CDR1 SGHAT, CDR2 FQNNGV. This CDR3 is 13 amino acids long. V lost 8 bases, J lost 2 bases, and 10 bases lay in between. The CDR3 sequence: CASRDMSKNIQYF. Written as DNA, the CDR3 is TGTGCCAGCCGGGACATGTCCAAAAACATTCAGTACTTC.

The rearrangement joins TRBV18 to TRBJ2-3, with 9 bases aligning to TRBD2. V lost 2 bases, J lost 2 bases, and 2 bases stayed unmatched. The germline V gene has CDR1 KGHSH and CDR2 LQKENI. The CDR3 has 15 residues. This CDR3 reads CASSPGLANTDTQYF. In nucleotides, the CDR3 is TGTGCCAGCTCACCAGGACTAGCGAACACAGATACGCAGTATTTT.

J is TRBJ2-7 and V is TRBV19; D is perhaps TRBD1 or TRBD2 (5 bases each). Trimming took 7 bases from V and 7 from J, leaving 14 bases between them. The germline V gene encodes CDR1 LNHDA and CDR2 SQIVND (reference sequence). The CDR3 runs to 12 residues. CDR3 sequence reads: CASMGETWEQYF. Written as DNA, the CDR3 is TGTGCCAGTATGGGGGAGACGTGGGAGCAGTACTTC.

The genes are TRBV15 and TRBJ1-1, with a possible D match to TRBD1 (6 bases). Germline-derived CDR1 and CDR2 are LNHNV and YYDKDF (reference sequence). V lost 6 bases and J 11 bases, leaving 16 bases between the germline ends. The CDR3 runs 12 residues. The CDR3 sequence is CATRDGGRDAFF. The CDR3 DNA reads as TGTGCCACCAGAGACGGGGGCCGGGATGCTTTCTTT.

V usage is TRBV19 and J usage is TRBJ1-5; D is ambiguous. In germline, CDR1 is LNHDA, CDR2 SQIVND (reference sequence). CDR3 length: 13 amino acids. V lost 10 bases and J 5 bases, leaving 15 bases between the germline ends. This CDR3 reads CATADSRDQPQHF. CDR3 coding DNA: TGTGCCACCGCCGATAGTCGGGATCAGCCCCAGCATTTT.

V is TRBV14 and J is TRBJ2-2; D possibly corresponds to TRBD2 (5 bases). The CDR3 is 16 residues long. CDR1 and CDR2 from the germline V gene are SGHDN and FVKESK. The V end lost 4 bases, the J end lost 3 bases, and 15 bases lay between the germline ends. The CDR3 loop reads CASSRMVLADTGELFF. Here the CDR3 DNA reads TGTGCCAGCAGCCGTATGGTCCTAGCAGACACCGGGGAGCTGTTTTTT.

The V gene is TRBV5-1, the J gene TRBJ2-1, with D unclear. The CDR3 has 16 amino acids. Trimming took 3 bases from V and 6 from J, leaving 19 bases between them. Germline V gene lookup returns CDR1 SGHRS and CDR2 YFSETQ. CDR3 nucleotide sequence: TGCGCCAGCAGCTCTGGGCCCGAAGGTGGGTCCAATGAGCAGTTCTTC. This encodes CASSSGPEGGSNEQFF.

The chain employs TRBV7-2 and TRBJ1-2, with 9 bases identical to TRBD1. J lost 8 bases, V lost 5 bases, and 18 bases had no gene match. The V gene's germline CDR1 is SGHTA and CDR2 FQGNSA. CDR3 length equals 17 residues. The CDR3 DNA reads TGTGCCAGCAGCCCAGGAAATTGGGGGACAGGGACATCGGGCTACACCTTC. Its translation is CASSPGNWGTGTSGYTF.

The rearrangement links TRBV15 to TRBJ2-7, with TRBD1 matching over 9 bases. Germline-derived CDR1 and CDR2 are LNHNV and YYDKDF (reference sequence). The CDR3 extends over 16 amino acids. The J segment lost 4 bases and the V segment lost 0 bases, leaving 7 bases of the junction unmatched. The CDR3, as DNA: TGTGCCACCAGCAGAGATCCGGGACAGGGACTTTACGAGCAGTACTTC. The encoded protein is CATSRDPGQGLYEQYF.

V usage is TRBV6-5 and J usage is TRBJ1-5; D ambiguous. The CDR3 extends over 13 amino acids. V was clipped by 6 bases and J by 0 bases, with 6 bases between them. The germline gives CDR1 MNHEY, CDR2 SVGAGI. CDR3 in amino acids: CASSHYSNQPQHF. The DNA of the CDR3 is TGTGCCAGCAGCCATTATAGCAATCAGCCCCAGCATTTT.

This chain's CDR3 is CASSGRGLNQPQHF. The CDR3 region has the DNA TGTGCCAGCAGCGGACGGGGCCTCAATCAGCCCCAGCATTTT. The chain couples TRBV7-2 to TRBJ1-5; perhaps TRBD1 as D (5 bases). V lost 5 bases and J 3 bases, leaving 11 bases between the germline ends. Germline CDR1 is SGHTA and CDR2 is FQGNSA. The CDR3 is made up of 14 amino acids. The variable domain in full, with the rest retrieved from reference TRBV7-2 and TRBJ1-5, is GAGVSQSPSNKVTEKGKDVELRCDPISGHTALYWYRQSLGQGLEFLIYFQGNSAPDKSGLPSDRFSAERTGGSVSTLTIQRTQQEDSAVYLCASSGRGLNQPQHFGDGTRLSIL.

V gene TRBV14 combines with J gene TRBJ2-2; no reliable D call. The CDR3 runs 12 residues. V shed 7 bases and J shed 1 base, with 4 bases lying between them. Germline V gene sequence: CDR1 SGHDN, CDR2 FVKESK. CDR3 sequence reads: CASKGNTGELFF. CDR3 nucleotide sequence: TGTGCCAGCAAAGGGAACACCGGGGAGCTGTTTTTT.

V is TRBV5-4 and J is TRBJ2-5; TRBD2 matches at 7 bases. The CDR3 spans 18 residues. The ends lost 0 bases at V and 1 base at J; junction bases unmatched: 12. Germline values: CDR1 SGHNT, CDR2 YYREEE (reference sequence). CDR3: CASSLGQRLAGSQETQYF. CDR3 sequence (DNA): TGTGCCAGCAGCTTGGGACAGCGACTAGCAGGGTCCCAAGAGACCCAGTACTTC.

The rearrangement links TRBV7-3 to TRBJ1-5; TRBD1 matches 7 bases. CDR1 SGHTA and CDR2 FQGTGA come from the germline V gene. V shed 0 bases and J 4 bases; nucleotides not matched to a gene: 6. The CDR3 runs 16 residues. The CDR3 nucleotides are TGTGCCAGCAGCTTAACTCCGGAACAGGGGAATCAGCCCCAGCATTTT. It is translated as CASSLTPEQGNQPQHF.

V gene TRBV6-1 combines with J gene TRBJ2-1, with 8 bases identical to TRBD2. Trimming cost V 5 bases and J 7 bases; bases outside gene matches: 10. In germline, CDR1 is MNHNS, CDR2 SASEGT. The CDR3 is made up of 15 amino acids. The CDR3 sequence is CASSHREGLANEQFF. The CDR3 DNA reads as TGTGCCAGCAGTCACCGGGAGGGCCTTGCTAATGAGCAGTTCTTC.

This sequence joins TRBV29-1 and TRBJ2-1, with 8 bases aligning to TRBD2. CDR1 and CDR2 from the germline V gene are SQVTM and ANQGSEA. Losses at the gene ends were 7 bases for V and 2 bases for J; bases not matched to a gene: 7. The CDR3 totals 14 residues. The CDR3, as DNA: TGCAGCGCCGGGGGGGGAGCTGCCTACAATGAGCAGTTCTTC. Translating it yields CSAGGGAAYNEQFF.

The rearrangement links TRBV7-9 to TRBJ2-5; D is unclear. The V and J ends lost 1 base and 2 bases respectively, with 11 bases between them. The CDR3 is 15 amino acids. Germline CDR1 and CDR2: SEHNR and FQNEAQ (reference sequence). Here the CDR3 DNA reads TGTGCCAGCAGCTTAGAGGTGGGAAAGCAAGAGACCCAGTACTTC. This translates into CASSLEVGKQETQYF.

The CDR3 loop reads CASSLSRDFSYNEQFF. CDR3 nucleotides: TGTGCCAGCAGCTTATCGAGGGACTTCAGCTACAATGAGCAGTTCTTC. The chain has TRBV11-2 and TRBJ2-1; D possibly corresponds to TRBD2 (6 bases). Germline CDR1 SGHAT, CDR2 FQNNGV. The CDR3 extends over 16 amino acids. Trimming took off 2 bases at V and 3 bases at J, with 14 bases between the two ends. Using reference TRBV11-2 and TRBJ2-1 for the parts outside the CDR3, the full variable domain is EAGVAQSPRYKIIEKRQSVAFWCNPISGHATLYWYQQILGQGPKLLIQFQNNGVVDDSQLPKDRFSAERLKGVDSTLKIQPAKLEDSAVYLCASSLSRDFSYNEQFFGPGTRLTVL.

The rearrangement links TRBV28 to TRBJ1-2, with TRBD1 identical over 8 bases. The germline V gene encodes CDR1 MDHEN and CDR2 SYDVKM. The junction had 7 bases not matched to a gene; V was cut back by 1 base and J by 6 bases. The CDR3 is 15 residues long. The CDR3 nucleotides read TGTGCCAGCAGTTTATTTGGGACAGGATCAAATGGCTACACCTTC. It encodes CASSLFGTGSNGYTF.

The chain recombines TRBV5-1 with TRBJ2-3; TRBD2 aligns across 11 bases. Germline values: CDR1 SGHRS, CDR2 YFSETQ. Losses at the gene ends were 2 bases for V and 2 bases for J; bases not matched to a gene: 1. The CDR3 extends over 15 amino acids. This CDR3 reads CASSFSGRATDTQYF. For the CDR3, the DNA is TGCGCCAGCAGCTTTAGCGGGAGGGCCACAGATACGCAGTATTTT.

V is TRBV6-1 and J is TRBJ2-3; maybe TRBD2 (5 bases). CDR3 length equals 13 residues. The germline CDR1 and CDR2 sequences are MNHNS and SASEGT. Trimming took 7 bases from V and 3 from J, leaving 11 bases between them. The CDR3 reads CASNRDRTDTQYF. CDR3 in DNA: TGTGCCAGCAATCGGGATAGGACAGATACGCAGTATTTT.